The next 16 T cell receptor beta chains were all read from a single sample in a study of technical replicates of blood from a few donors. Data came from immunoSEQ multiplex PCR; TCRdb stores just in-frame clones and leaves some out. The repertoire holds around 76,000 clones, with roughly 92% as singletons. Specimen: T cells isolated from PBMCs. The receptors come from a human donor in good health.

V and J are TRBV7-9 and TRBJ2-7; D is unresolved. The CDR3 totals 11 residues. Germline CDR1 and CDR2: SEHNR and FQNEAQ (reference sequence). The germline V and J ends were trimmed by 5 bases and 4 bases, with 6 bases remaining between them. This CDR3 is CASSPSYEQYF. CDR3 in DNA: TGTGCCAGCAGCCCTTCTTACGAGCAGTACTTC.

This clone was detected a few times. V gene TRBV28 combines with J gene TRBJ2-3, with TRBD2 matching over 11 bases. Germline-derived CDR1 and CDR2 are MDHEN and SYDVKM. Trimming cost V 6 bases and J 4 bases; bases outside gene matches: 3. This CDR3 spans 14 amino acids. CDR3 protein: CASRTSGKSDTQYF. The DNA of the CDR3 is TGTGCCAGCAGGACTAGCGGGAAGTCAGATACGCAGTATTTT.

This clone has more than one count but fewer than ten. This chain uses TRBV6-1 with TRBJ1-5; D is possibly TRBD1 (5 bases). The CDR3 is 15 residues long. V lost 8 bases and J 0 bases, leaving 14 bases between the germline ends. Germline CDR1 and CDR2: MNHNS and SASEGT. The CDR3 DNA sequence: TGTGCCAGCGAAAGACAGATCCATAGCAATCAGCCCCAGCATTTT. It is translated as CASERQIHSNQPQHF.

A remark on this clone: Within the sample, other DNA sequences also encode this same CDR3. This chain connects TRBV2 to TRBJ1-5; D gene uncertain. Germline V gives CDR1 SNHLY, CDR2 FYNNEI. This CDR3 has 12 residues. Trimming cost V 6 bases and J 3 bases, with 6 bases left between them. In DNA form, the CDR3 reads TGTGCCAGCAGCCTAGACAATCAGCCCCAGCATTTT. Translated, it gives CASSLDNQPQHF.

The chain is built from TRBV5-8 and TRBJ2-1, with D tentatively TRBD1 or TRBD2 (6 bases each). The CDR3 extends over 16 amino acids. With 4 bases removed from V and 0 bases from J, the gap between germline ends came to 14 bases. Germline CDR1 SGHTS, CDR2 YDEGEE. The CDR3 coding sequence is TGTGCCAGCAGCATGGGGGGCGTCTACTCCTACAATGAGCAGTTCTTC. This sequence encodes CASSMGGVYSYNEQFF.

The V gene is TRBV9, the J gene TRBJ2-7; 10 bases line up with TRBD1. After removal of 4 bases from V and 4 bases from J, the junction contained 5 bases not matched to a gene. Germline loops: CDR1 SGDLS, CDR2 YYNGEE. The CDR3 consists of 14 residues. As DNA, the CDR3 is TGTGCCAGCAGCCGTAGACAGGGGGCGTACGAGCAGTACTTC. Protein product: CASSRRQGAYEQYF.

The rearrangement uses TRBV19 and TRBJ1-1; no definite D call. V dropped 5 bases and J dropped 1 base, with 17 bases sitting between them. CDR3 length: 16 amino acids. The germline V gene encodes CDR1 LNHDA and CDR2 SQIVND (reference sequence). CDR3 sequence: CASSLQGGQANTEAFF. The CDR3, as DNA: TGTGCCAGTAGTCTCCAAGGTGGGCAGGCGAACACTGAAGCTTTCTTT.

The genes are TRBV5-3 and TRBJ1-3; D is undetermined. TRBV5-3 falls under the ORF class, with uncertain function. The CDR3 is 13 residues long. Deletions cut 6 bases from V and 0 bases from J, with 7 bases between. DNA for the CDR3: TGTGCCAGAAACCTAAGCTCTGGAAACACCATATATTTT. Translated: CARNLSSGNTIYF.

The chain joins TRBV5-1 to TRBJ2-4; maybe TRBD2 (5 bases). The V gene lost 2 bases and the J gene lost 8 bases, with 11 bases spanning the gap. The CDR3 contains 13 residues. The V gene's germline CDR1 is SGHRS and CDR2 YFSETQ. The CDR3 region is CASSLLGSHIQYF. The CDR3 DNA is TGCGCCAGCAGCTTATTAGGGAGTCACATTCAGTACTTC.

The chain recombines TRBV27 with TRBJ1-2; possible D gene TRBD1, 6 bases. Germline V CDR1 and CDR2: MNHEY, SMNVEV (reference sequence). The CDR3 consists of 13 residues. V was pared by 3 bases and J by 6 bases, with 11 bases between. The DNA of the CDR3 is TGTGCCAGCAGTTTTCGGGGGGGCAATGGCTACACCTTC. Protein sequence: CASSFRGGNGYTF.

V gene TRBV7-2 combines with J gene TRBJ1-2; 8 bases are shared with TRBD1. This CDR3 has 13 residues. CDR1 and CDR2 (germline): SGHTA, FQGNSA. The V gene end was trimmed by 5 bases and the J gene end by 8 bases; junction bases not matched to a gene: 7. The CDR3 sequence: CASSARTGQGYTF. The CDR3, as DNA: TGTGCCAGCAGCGCTCGGACAGGGCAGGGCTACACCTTC.

This sequence joins TRBV28 and TRBJ2-7, with 8 nucleotides matching TRBD1. V lost 2 bases and J lost 3; bases outside the gene matches: 9. CDR3 length: 16 amino acids. Germline V gene sequence: CDR1 MDHEN, CDR2 SYDVKM. The CDR3 sequence: CASSLTGQDFLYEQYF. Here the CDR3 DNA reads TGTGCCAGCAGTTTAACGGGACAGGATTTCCTCTACGAGCAGTACTTC.

The chain couples TRBV2 to TRBJ2-7; maybe TRBD1 (5 bases). Trimming stripped 9 bases from V and 2 bases from J, with 11 bases between. CDR1 and CDR2 (germline): SNHLY, FYNNEI. The CDR3 runs 12 residues. Here the CDR3 reads CASKLTAYEQYF. DNA of the CDR3: TGTGCCAGTAAACTGACAGCCTACGAGCAGTACTTC. The whole variable domain, filled in from reference TRBV2 and TRBJ2-7, reads EPEVTQTPSHQVTQMGQEVILRCVPISNHLYFYWYRQILGQKVEFLVSFYNNEISEKSEIFDDQFSVERPDGSNFTLKIRSTKLEDSAMYFCASKLTAYEQYFGPGTRLTVT.

The V gene is TRBV7-9, the J gene TRBJ1-2; D uncertain. The V gene's germline CDR1 is SEHNR and CDR2 FQNEAQ (reference sequence). The V end lost 3 bases, the J end lost 5 bases, and 10 bases lay between the germline ends. The CDR3 extends over 13 amino acids. The CDR3 bases are TGTGCCAGCAGCTTGTATCAGGTTTATGGCTACACCTTC. It encodes CASSLYQVYGYTF.

This clone was counted a few times. The chain couples TRBV5-4 to TRBJ1-2, with 7 bases matching TRBD1. The trim removed 4 bases at V and 8 bases at J, leaving 11 bases unmatched. CDR3 size: 14 residues. Germline CDR1 is SGHNT and CDR2 is YYREEE (reference sequence). CDR3 DNA: TGTGCCAGCAGCCAGCCTACAGGGGTACGCGGCTACACCTTC. Translated: CASSQPTGVRGYTF.

The genes are TRBV7-9 and TRBJ1-5, with TRBD1 matching over 7 bases. Germline V gene data show CDR1 as SEHNR and CDR2 as FQNEAQ (reference sequence). The CDR3 length is 14 residues. J gave up 5 bases and V 10 bases, and 11 bases lay outside the gene matches. The CDR3 DNA sequence: TGTGCCACTAATTGGGACAGTGGTGATCAGCCCCAGCATTTT. Its protein product is CATNWDSGDQPQHF.